Included here is one TCR beta chain sequence, with context. This specimen comes from a study of blood T cell repertoires in COVID-19. Germline CDR1 SNHLY, CDR2 FYNNEI. The CDR3 consists of 14 residues. Trimming pared 10 bases from V and 1 base from J, leaving 16 bases between. Per the original methods: Using reference gene primer amplification, nucleated cell counts were estimated. The table came from immunoSEQ multiplex PCR; TCRdb's copy has only in-frame clones and leaves some out. D and trimming were read from the DNA, whereas the V and J calls and clone size are those reported in that table. The sample shows hundreds of thousands of clones, around 84% of them seen only once. Participants' own reports of clinical history determined their cohort assignment.

The clonotype originates from a man aged 35 to 55 who had recovered from COVID-19. The rearrangement links TRBV2 to TRBJ1-1; D is undetermined. Sequenced material: PBMCs or T cells enriched from blood (not recorded which). The CDR3 DNA reads as TGTGCCACCCTACCGAATAGACAGAACACTGAAGCTTTCTTT. It specifies CATLPNRQNTEAFF. Using reference TRBV2 and TRBJ1-1 for the parts outside the CDR3, the full variable domain is EPEVTQTPSHQVTQMGQEVILRCVPISNHLYFYWYRQILGQKVEFLVSFYNNEISEKSEIFDDQFSVERPDGSNFTLKIRSTKLEDSAMYFCATLPNRQNTEAFFGQGTRLTVV.